These T cell receptor beta chains were read from a single sample in a study of T cell changes during pregnancy in multiple sclerosis. Clones were read by immunoSEQ multiplex PCR, and TCRdb kept only the in-frame ones, dropping some. The sample comprises tens of thousands of clones, about 89% of which are singletons, and approximately 2.8% rests with the top ten. The material was CD4+ T cells from peripheral blood mononuclear cells, obtained in the third trimester of pregnancy. Receptor source: a female donor in good health, enrolled as a control in a pregnancy study. Each CDR3 is given with its conserved first and last residue. Fields, in order: V gene, CDR3 protein.

v_gene: TRBV28
CDR3aa: CASSSGRVGNQPQHF

v_gene: TRBV7-9
CDR3aa: CASSLQASRLVGNEQFF

v_gene: TRBV19
CDR3aa: CASSIALGGAMNTEAFF

v_gene: TRBV5-1
CDR3aa: CASSPDGLRYEQYF

v_gene: TRBV19
CDR3aa: CASSVQGISPLHF

v_gene: TRBV27
CDR3aa: CASSPRDWGGQPQHF

v_gene: TRBV2
CDR3aa: CASSGRTGLANEQFF

v_gene: TRBV7-9
CDR3aa: CASKYGQGNTGELFF

v_gene: TRBV7-2
CDR3aa: CASSLMVWAPDQETQYF

v_gene: TRBV7-8
CDR3aa: CASSKQGSTDTQYF